Presented here are 2 T cell receptor beta chains from one specimen sequenced in a study of T cells after yellow fever vaccination (dated by TCRdb to the late 2010s). This sample's treatment or condition label indicates: live attenuated yellow fever vaccine strain. Library method: 5' RACE. The sample was run on an Illumina HiSeq 2500. Using fastp at Q25 and MiXCR, TCRdb reprocessed the public reads and kept productive beta chains. Records with the same CDR3 protein are collapsed into one entry carrying the most frequent genes and DNA. The sample table shows 20,000 to 25,000 distinct CDR3 sequences, and around 3.4% are seen once. The ten largest account for 0.75% to 1% of the sample. The sequencing used PBMCs, either bulk or a sorted T-cell subset (CD4+, CD8+, memory, or dextramer-sorted; not recorded which), collected about 49 days after the first yellow fever vaccination. The source is a man between 18 and 35 years old who received the YFV17D yellow fever vaccine.

This clonotype has a count of ten or more. The chain uses TRBV9 and TRBJ2-3; possibly TRBD1 for D (6 bases). Germline V gene sequence: CDR1 SGDLS, CDR2 YYNGEE. V dropped 0 bases and J dropped 6 bases, with 11 bases sitting between them. The CDR3 loop spans 14 amino acids. Here the CDR3 DNA reads TGTGCCAGCAGCGTAGAGGTGAGGGGGGATACGCAGTATTTT. This codes for CASSVEVRGDTQYF.

The sample holds many counts of this clonotype. The gene calls are TRBV4-3 and TRBJ2-3; 11 bases match TRBD2. Germline CDR1 and CDR2: LGHNA and YSLEER. CDR3 size: 17 residues. Trimming cost V 0 bases and J 6 bases; bases outside gene matches: 8. CDR3 loop: CASSQEFSASGGDTQYF. The CDR3 region has the DNA TGCGCCAGCAGCCAAGAGTTTAGTGCTAGCGGGGGGGATACGCAGTATTTT.